This T cell receptor (beta chain) originates from a study of cytomegalovirus exposure and HLA in healthy donors. Study background: The 120 or so validation repertoires used a platform that matched the one used for the approximately 610 first-cohort repertoires, as a later analysis reported. Overall study results and limits: The study listed around 150 cytomegalovirus-associated TCR beta chains. The tendency of first-cohort TCR clusters to co-occur in the approximately 110 validation repertoires was identified by a subsequent analysis.

This clone was seen a handful of times. Antigen unknown. Libraries were prepared by immunoSEQ multiplex PCR; TCRdb keeps only in-frame clonotypes and omits some of them. Of about 190,000 clones in the sample, more than 75% were seen once. V shed 2 bases and J 4 bases; nucleotides not matched to a gene: 7. This CDR3 is built from 15 residues. Germline V gives CDR1 SGHNT, CDR2 YYREEE (reference sequence). The rearrangement joins TRBV5-4 to TRBJ2-7, with 9 bases that match TRBD2. The sample was PBMCs. This clonotype was obtained from a man aged 18 to 35 in good health and CMV-seropositive. This CDR3 is CASSFGSGSFYEQYF. Written as DNA, the CDR3 is TGTGCCAGCAGCTTTGGTAGCGGGAGTTTTTACGAGCAGTACTTC.